This T cell receptor beta chain was obtained from a study of T cells expressing NK-cell markers. Study-wide results and limits: Questions lingered over whether expanded NKG2C+ T cell clones were HCMV-specific.

Concerning this clonotype itself: What it recognizes is unknown.

TCRdb reprocessed the 5' RACE reads; each CDR3 protein has one entry and no DNA is given. Its clone listing holds some 460,000 distinct CDR3 sequences. This CDR3 has 15 residues. Germline V gives CDR1 SGHAT, CDR2 FQNNGV. The sequencing sample was made of blood T cells: a sorted CD56 or NKG2C T cell subset, CD4+ or CD8+ T cells, or bulk PBMC T cells (not recorded which). The receptor's source is a woman in her 50s in good health. The V and J genes are TRBV11-2 and TRBJ1-5. CDR3: CASSLDYSPNQPQHF.